This TCR beta chain originates from a study of OX40 agonist ivuxolimab in advanced cancers. Study information: Treatment of patients was with ivuxolimab, an agonistic anti-OX40 (CD134) antibody. Two patients with cutaneous melanoma and one with hepatocellular carcinoma, three in total, showed partial responses.

Overall study results and limits: There was clonal expansion of CD4+ and CD8+ blood T cells by week 6 at 0.1 to 3.0 mg/kg.

This clone was observed a handful of times. What it binds is unknown. Sequenced by immunoSEQ multiplex PCR; TCRdb stores in-frame clones only, minus some. Of tens of thousands of clones listed, roughly 87% are singletons. The CDR3 has 12 residues. CDR1 is KGHSH, CDR2 LQKENI, per germline. V shed 1 base and J shed 1 base, with 0 bases lying between them. This sample comprised CD4+ or CD8+ T cells sorted from blood, obtained in a trial of the OX40 agonist ivuxolimab. The TCR was taken from an adult with an advanced solid tumor such as melanoma, head and neck, liver or kidney cancer. V and J are TRBV18 and TRBJ2-3; D gene ambiguous. CDR3 sequence (DNA): TGTGCCAGCTCACCACGCACAGATACGCAGTATTTT. Amino acids: CASSPRTDTQYF.